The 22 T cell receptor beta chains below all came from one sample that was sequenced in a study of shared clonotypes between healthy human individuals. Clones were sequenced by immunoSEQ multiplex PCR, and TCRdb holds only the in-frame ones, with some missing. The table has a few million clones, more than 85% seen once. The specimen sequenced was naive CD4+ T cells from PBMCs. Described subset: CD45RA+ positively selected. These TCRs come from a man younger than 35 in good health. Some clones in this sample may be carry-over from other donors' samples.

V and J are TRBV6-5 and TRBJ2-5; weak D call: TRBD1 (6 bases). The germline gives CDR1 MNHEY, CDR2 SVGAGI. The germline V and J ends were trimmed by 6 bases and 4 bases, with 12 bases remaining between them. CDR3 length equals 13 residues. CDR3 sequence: CASRGPGAETQYF. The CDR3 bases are TGTGCCAGCAGGGGGCCAGGGGCAGAGACCCAGTACTTC.

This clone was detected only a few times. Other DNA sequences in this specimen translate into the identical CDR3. This CDR3 reads CAWSVGTNTEAFF. CDR3 DNA sequence: TGTGCCTGGAGTGTGGGAACGAACACTGAAGCTTTCTTT. This chain links TRBV30 with TRBJ1-1; D is unclear. The CDR3 has 13 amino acids. From germline, CDR1 is GTSNPN and CDR2 SVGIG (reference sequence). The germline V and J ends were trimmed by 0 bases and 1 base, with 6 bases remaining between them.

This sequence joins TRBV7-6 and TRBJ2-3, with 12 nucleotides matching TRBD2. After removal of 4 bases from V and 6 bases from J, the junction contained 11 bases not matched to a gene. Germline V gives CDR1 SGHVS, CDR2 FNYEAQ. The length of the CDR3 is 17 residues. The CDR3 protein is CASSSRLTSGSSDTQYF. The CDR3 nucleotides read TGTGCCAGCAGCTCGCGCCTGACTAGCGGGAGTTCTGATACGCAGTATTTT.

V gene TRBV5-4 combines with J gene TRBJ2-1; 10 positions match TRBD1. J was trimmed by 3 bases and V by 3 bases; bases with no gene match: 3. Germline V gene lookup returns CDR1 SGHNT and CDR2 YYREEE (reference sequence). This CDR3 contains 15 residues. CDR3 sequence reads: CASSSRTGGYNEQFF. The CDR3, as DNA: TGTGCCAGCAGCTCCCGGACAGGGGGCTACAATGAGCAGTTCTTC.

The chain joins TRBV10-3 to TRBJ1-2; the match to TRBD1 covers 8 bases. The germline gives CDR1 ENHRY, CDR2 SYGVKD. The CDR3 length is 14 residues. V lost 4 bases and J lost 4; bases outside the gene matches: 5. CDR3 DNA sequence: TGTGCCATCAGTGCGGGACAGGATACCTATGGCTACACCTTC. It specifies CAISAGQDTYGYTF.

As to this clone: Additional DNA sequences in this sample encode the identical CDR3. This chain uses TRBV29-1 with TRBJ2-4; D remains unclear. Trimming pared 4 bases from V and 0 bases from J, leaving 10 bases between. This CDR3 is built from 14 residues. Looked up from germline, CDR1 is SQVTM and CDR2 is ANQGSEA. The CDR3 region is CSVVGKLAKNIQYF. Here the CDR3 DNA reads TGCAGCGTTGTTGGAAAACTAGCCAAAAACATTCAGTACTTC.

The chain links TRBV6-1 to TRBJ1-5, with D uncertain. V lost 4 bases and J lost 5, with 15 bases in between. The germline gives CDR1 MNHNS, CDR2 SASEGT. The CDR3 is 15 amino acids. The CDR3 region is CASSGALGTYQPQHF. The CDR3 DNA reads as TGTGCCAGCAGTGGGGCATTGGGCACCTATCAGCCCCAGCATTTT.

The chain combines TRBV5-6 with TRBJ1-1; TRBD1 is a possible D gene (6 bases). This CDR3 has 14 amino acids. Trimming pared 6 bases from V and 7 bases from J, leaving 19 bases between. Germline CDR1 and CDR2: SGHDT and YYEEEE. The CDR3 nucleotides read TGTGCCAGCACCTCAAGGGGGGGAAACGGTGAAGCTTTCTTT. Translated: CASTSRGGNGEAFF.

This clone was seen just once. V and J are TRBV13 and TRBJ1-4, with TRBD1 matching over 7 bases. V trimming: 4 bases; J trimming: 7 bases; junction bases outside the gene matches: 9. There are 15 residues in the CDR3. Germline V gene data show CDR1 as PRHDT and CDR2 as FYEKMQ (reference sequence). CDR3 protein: CASSSTGAVREKLFF. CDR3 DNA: TGTGCCAGCAGCTCCACAGGGGCGGTTCGTGAAAAACTGTTTTTT.

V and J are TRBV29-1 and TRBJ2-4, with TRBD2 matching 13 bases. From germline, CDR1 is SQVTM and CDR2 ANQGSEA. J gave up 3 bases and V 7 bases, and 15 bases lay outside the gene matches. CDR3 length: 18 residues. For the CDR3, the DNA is TGCAGCGCCGTAAAACTAGCGGGAGGGATTGCGGACAAAAACATTCAGTACTTC. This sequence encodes CSAVKLAGGIADKNIQYF.

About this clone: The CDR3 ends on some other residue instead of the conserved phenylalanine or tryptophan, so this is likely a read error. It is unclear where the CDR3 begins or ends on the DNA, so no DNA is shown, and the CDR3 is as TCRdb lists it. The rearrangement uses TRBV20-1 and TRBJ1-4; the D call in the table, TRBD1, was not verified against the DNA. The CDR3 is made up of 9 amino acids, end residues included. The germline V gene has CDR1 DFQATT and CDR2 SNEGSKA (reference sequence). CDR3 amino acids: CSAGKTGGL.

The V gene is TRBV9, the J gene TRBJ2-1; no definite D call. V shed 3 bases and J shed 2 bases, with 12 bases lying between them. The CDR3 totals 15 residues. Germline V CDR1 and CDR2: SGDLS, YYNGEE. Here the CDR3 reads CASSATTVPYNEQFF. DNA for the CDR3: TGTGCCAGCAGCGCTACGACTGTGCCCTACAATGAGCAGTTCTTC.

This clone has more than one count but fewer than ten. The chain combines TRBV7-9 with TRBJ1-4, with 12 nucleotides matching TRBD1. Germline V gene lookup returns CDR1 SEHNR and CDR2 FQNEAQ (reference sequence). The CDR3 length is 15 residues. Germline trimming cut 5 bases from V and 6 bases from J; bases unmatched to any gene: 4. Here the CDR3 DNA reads TGTGCCAGCAGCCCGGGACAGGGGGCCTATGAAAAACTGTTTTTT. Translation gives CASSPGQGAYEKLFF.

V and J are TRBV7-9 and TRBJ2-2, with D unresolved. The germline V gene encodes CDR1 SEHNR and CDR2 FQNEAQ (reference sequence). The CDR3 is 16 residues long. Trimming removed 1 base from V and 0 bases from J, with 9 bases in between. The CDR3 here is CASSLGPVANTGELFF. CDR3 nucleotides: TGTGCCAGCAGCTTAGGACCCGTTGCGAACACCGGGGAGCTGTTTTTT.

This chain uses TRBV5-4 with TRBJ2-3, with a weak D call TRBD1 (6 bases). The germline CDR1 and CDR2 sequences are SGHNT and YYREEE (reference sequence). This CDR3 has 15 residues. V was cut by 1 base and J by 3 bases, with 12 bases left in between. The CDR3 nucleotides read TGTGCCAGCAGCTTGATCGGCAGGGGAACAGATACGCAGTATTTT. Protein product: CASSLIGRGTDTQYF.

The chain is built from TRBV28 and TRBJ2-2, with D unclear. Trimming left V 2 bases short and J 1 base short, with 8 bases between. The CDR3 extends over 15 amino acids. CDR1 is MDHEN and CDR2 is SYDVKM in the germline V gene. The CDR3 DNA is TGTGCCAGCAGTTTAGGTGTGGTGAACACCGGGGAGCTGTTTTTT. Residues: CASSLGVVNTGELFF.

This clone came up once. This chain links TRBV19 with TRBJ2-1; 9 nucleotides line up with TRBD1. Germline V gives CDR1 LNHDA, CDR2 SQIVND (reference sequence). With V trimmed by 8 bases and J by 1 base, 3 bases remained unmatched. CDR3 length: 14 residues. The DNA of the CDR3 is TGTGCCAGTGGAGGACAGGGGTCCTACAATGAGCAGTTCTTC. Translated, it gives CASGGQGSYNEQFF.

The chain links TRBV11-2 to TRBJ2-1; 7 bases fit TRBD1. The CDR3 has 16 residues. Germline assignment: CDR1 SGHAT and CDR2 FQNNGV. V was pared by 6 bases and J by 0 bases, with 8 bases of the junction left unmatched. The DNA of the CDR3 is TGTGCCAGCAGAACTTCCGGGACAGACTCCTACAATGAGCAGTTCTTC. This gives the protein CASRTSGTDSYNEQFF.

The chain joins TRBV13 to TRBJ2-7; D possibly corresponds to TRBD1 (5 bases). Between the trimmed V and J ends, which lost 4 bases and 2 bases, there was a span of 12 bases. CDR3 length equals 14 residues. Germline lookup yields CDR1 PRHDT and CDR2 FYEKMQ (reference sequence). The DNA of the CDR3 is TGTGCCAGCAGCTCCAGGGTACTTACCTACGAGCAGTACTTC. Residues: CASSSRVLTYEQYF.

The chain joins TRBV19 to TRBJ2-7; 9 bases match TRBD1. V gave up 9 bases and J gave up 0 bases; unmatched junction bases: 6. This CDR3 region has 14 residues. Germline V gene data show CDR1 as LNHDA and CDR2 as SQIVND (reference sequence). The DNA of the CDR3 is TGTGCCAGCAGACAGGGGGGGAGCTCCTACGAGCAGTACTTC. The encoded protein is CASRQGGSSYEQYF.

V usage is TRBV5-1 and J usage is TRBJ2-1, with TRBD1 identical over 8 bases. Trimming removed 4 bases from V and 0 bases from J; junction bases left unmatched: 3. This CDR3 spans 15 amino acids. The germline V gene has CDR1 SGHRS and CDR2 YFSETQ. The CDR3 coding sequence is TGCGCCAGCAGCGGAACAGGGGGCTCCTACAATGAGCAGTTCTTC. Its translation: CASSGTGGSYNEQFF.

Here the CDR3 DNA reads TGTGCCAGCAAATCGACAGGGGGCCGTGGAGCTTTCTTT. The encoded protein is CASKSTGGRGAFF. This chain joins TRBV6-5 and TRBJ1-1; 10 bases line up with TRBD1. CDR3 size: 13 residues. Germline loops: CDR1 MNHEY, CDR2 SVGAGI. J was trimmed by 10 bases and V by 7 bases; bases with no gene match: 9.